Below are 31 T cell receptor beta chains sequenced from a single sample in a study of OX40 agonist ivuxolimab in advanced cancers. The data were produced by immunoSEQ multiplex PCR, yet TCRdb's version contains in-frame clones alone and is incomplete. The table lists around 87,000 clones, roughly 94% of them singletons. The material was CD4+ or CD8+ T cells sorted from blood, obtained in a trial of the OX40 agonist ivuxolimab. These receptors originate from an adult with an advanced solid tumor such as melanoma, head and neck, liver or kidney cancer.

The chain is built from TRBV7-2 and TRBJ1-1; D perhaps matches TRBD1 (5 bases). Trimming removed 8 bases at V and 10 bases at J, with 14 bases between. Germline V gives CDR1 SGHTA, CDR2 FQGNSA. The CDR3 contains 11 residues. The CDR3 DNA sequence: TGTGCCAGCGGGGGAACAGTCGGAGCTTTCTTT. It specifies CASGGTVGAFF.

CDR3: CSVVGAEAFF. The DNA for the CDR3 is TGCAGCGTTGTGGGGGCTGAAGCTTTCTTT. V is TRBV29-1 and J is TRBJ1-1, with a possible D match to TRBD1 (5 bases). This CDR3 is built from 10 residues. V shed 4 bases and J shed 6 bases, with 6 bases lying between them. In germline, CDR1 is SQVTM, CDR2 ANQGSEA.

For this clone: At one boundary the junction diverges from the germline segment, which might be a read error. V gene TRBV5-1 combines with J gene TRBJ1-1; no clear D gene. CDR1 is SGHRS and CDR2 is YFSETQ in the germline V gene. CDR3 length: 12 amino acids. CDR3 region: CASTLDQTEAFF. The CDR3, as DNA: TGCGCCAGCACCTTGGACCAAACTGAAGCTTTCTTT.

The rearrangement links TRBV6-1 to TRBJ2-2; D gene ambiguous. The CDR3 is made up of 10 amino acids. CDR1 is MNHNS and CDR2 is SASEGT in the germline V gene. Trimming removed 6 bases at V and 8 bases at J, with 4 bases between. The CDR3 bases are TGTGCCAGCAGCGGTGGGGAGCTGTTTTTT. This sequence encodes CASSGGELFF.

The chain employs TRBV6-5 and TRBJ1-5; a weak D match, TRBD1 (5 bases). The CDR3 covers 12 residues. Trimming removed 5 bases from V and 6 bases from J, with 8 bases in between. Germline V gives CDR1 MNHEY, CDR2 SVGAGI. The chain's CDR3 is CASSRDFQPQHF. For the CDR3, the DNA is TGTGCCAGCAGTCGGGACTTTCAGCCCCAGCATTTT.

This chain joins TRBV10-1 and TRBJ2-7; D unclear. Germline V gives CDR1 WNHNN, CDR2 SYGVQD (reference sequence). Trimming took off 8 bases at V and 3 bases at J, with 11 bases between the two ends. This CDR3 has 12 amino acids. CDR3 bases: TGCGCCAGCGAGGCCAGCCTCTACGAGCAGTACTTC. Its protein product is CASEASLYEQYF.

On this clone: Other DNA variants within this sample encode the same CDR3. The V and J genes are TRBV5-1 and TRBJ1-1; a weak D match, TRBD1 (6 bases). The CDR3 consists of 13 residues. Looked up from germline, CDR1 is SGHRS and CDR2 is YFSETQ. V lost 0 bases to trimming and J lost 5 bases, with 8 bases between them. The CDR3: CASSLEGGTEAFF. In DNA form, the CDR3 reads TGCGCCAGCAGCTTGGAGGGGGGAACTGAAGCTTTCTTT.

The chain has TRBV19 and TRBJ2-7, with D maybe TRBD2 (7 bases). This CDR3 contains 14 residues. Trimming pared 1 base from V and 2 bases from J, leaving 9 bases between. The germline gives CDR1 LNHDA, CDR2 SQIVND (reference sequence). CDR3 bases: TGTGCCAGTAGTATAGCGGGGGGCGCCTACGAGCAGTACTTC. The encoded protein is CASSIAGGAYEQYF.

CDR3 amino acids: CASSPPGANVLTF. The CDR3 DNA follows: TGTGCCAGCAGCCCCCCTGGGGCCAACGTCCTGACTTTC. The gene calls are TRBV14 and TRBJ2-6; D ambiguous. Germline V gene lookup returns CDR1 SGHDN and CDR2 FVKESK. Deletions cut 4 bases from V and 2 bases from J, with 3 bases between. CDR3 length: 13 residues.

The chain employs TRBV30 and TRBJ2-3; 8 bases match TRBD2. J gave up 2 bases and V 3 bases, and 10 bases lay outside the gene matches. The CDR3 is made up of 16 amino acids. In germline, CDR1 is GTSNPN, CDR2 SVGIG (reference sequence). The CDR3 spells CAWRPPLAEATDTQYF. CDR3 sequence (DNA): TGTGCCTGGAGGCCCCCACTAGCGGAGGCCACAGATACGCAGTATTTT.

The rearrangement uses TRBV21-1 and TRBJ2-1; the table's D call, TRBD2, has no DNA check behind it. TRBV21-1 is deemed a pseudogene. This CDR3 is 16 amino acids long. In DNA, the CDR3 is TGTGCCAGCAGGACTTCAGTATATACTAGTTACAATGAGCAGTTCTTC. Encoded protein: CASRTSVYTSYNEQFF.

The chain links TRBV19 to TRBJ1-1; D is ambiguous. The V gene lost 0 bases and the J gene lost 4 bases, with 15 bases spanning the gap. The CDR3 runs 16 residues. Germline V gives CDR1 LNHDA, CDR2 SQIVND (reference sequence). The chain's CDR3 is CASSIDGRGRGTEAFF. In DNA form, the CDR3 reads TGTGCCAGTAGTATAGATGGTAGAGGGCGAGGCACTGAAGCTTTCTTT.

The CDR3 region is CASSQGTNMNTEAFF. In DNA form, the CDR3 reads TGCGCCAGCAGCCAAGGGACGAATATGAACACTGAAGCTTTCTTT. V usage is TRBV4-3 and J usage is TRBJ1-1; D ambiguous. Between the trimmed V and J ends, which lost 1 base and 0 bases, there was a span of 9 bases. Per germline, CDR1 LGHNA and CDR2 YSLEER. CDR3 length: 15 residues.

The chain combines TRBV5-4 with TRBJ2-7, with TRBD2 as a possible D gene (6 bases). V lost 7 bases to trimming and J lost 1 base, with 15 bases between them. The CDR3 loop spans 14 amino acids. Germline CDR1 SGHNT, CDR2 YYREEE (reference sequence). Written as DNA, the CDR3 is TGTGCCAGCTCCACGGGGGTCCGTTCCTACGAGCAGTACTTC. It is translated as CASSTGVRSYEQYF.

This sequence joins TRBV9 and TRBJ1-3; 9 bases agree with TRBD1. CDR3 length: 15 amino acids. Germline CDR1 SGDLS, CDR2 YYNGEE. J lost 4 bases, V lost 3 bases, and 5 bases had no gene match. In DNA, the CDR3 is TGTGCCAGCAGCGAACAGGGGGCGGACGGAAACACCATATATTTT. This sequence encodes CASSEQGADGNTIYF.

The V and J genes are TRBV14 and TRBJ2-7; D might be TRBD1 (5 bases). The CDR3 totals 14 residues. V shed 4 bases and J shed 2 bases, with 12 bases lying between them. The germline CDR1 and CDR2 sequences are SGHDN and FVKESK. This CDR3 reads CASSPDRFPYEQYF. For the CDR3, the DNA is TGTGCCAGCAGCCCAGACAGATTTCCCTACGAGCAGTACTTC.

This clone was seen once. The genes are TRBV7-2 and TRBJ2-1; 10 bases are a match to TRBD1. CDR3 length: 14 residues. CDR1 is SGHTA and CDR2 is FQGNSA in the germline V gene. V gave up 3 bases and J gave up 5 bases; unmatched junction bases: 1. CDR3 region: CASSFGTGDNEQFF. In nucleotides, the CDR3 is TGTGCCAGCAGCTTCGGGACAGGGGACAATGAGCAGTTCTTC. The entire variable domain, with the rest obtained from reference TRBV7-2 and TRBJ2-1, is as follows: GAGVSQSPSNKVTEKGKDVELRCDPISGHTALYWYRQSLGQGLEFLIYFQGNSAPDKSGLPSDRFSAERTGGSVSTLTIQRTQQEDSAVYLCASSFGTGDNEQFFGPGTRLTVL.

The V and J genes are TRBV27 and TRBJ2-1; 9 bases are a match to TRBD2. Trimming removed 6 bases from V and 12 bases from J; junction bases left unmatched: 6. The CDR3 consists of 12 residues. From germline, CDR1 is MNHEY and CDR2 SMNVEV (reference sequence). CDR3 region: CASSSGLASQFF. DNA of the CDR3: TGTGCCAGCAGCTCCGGACTAGCGTCGCAGTTCTTC.

This clone was seen just once. V and J are TRBV5-1 and TRBJ2-6; the match to TRBD1 covers 10 bases. This CDR3 is 20 amino acids long. J lost 0 bases, V lost 0 bases, and 9 bases had no gene match. Germline CDR1 and CDR2: SGHRS and YFSETQ. The CDR3 coding sequence is TGCGCCAGCAGCTTGGGACAGGGGGCTGTCCTGATCTCTGGGGCCAACGTCCTGACTTTC. Its translation is CASSLGQGAVLISGANVLTF.

This chain links TRBV29-1 with TRBJ2-7, with 8 nucleotides matching TRBD1. The CDR3 contains 12 residues. V was clipped by 7 bases and J by 2 bases; unmatched bases: 4. The germline CDR1 and CDR2 sequences are SQVTM and ANQGSEA. The CDR3 loop is CSARQGTYEQYF. CDR3 bases: TGCAGCGCCCGACAGGGGACCTACGAGCAGTACTTC.

In DNA form, the CDR3 reads TGTGCCAGCAGCCATAGTCAGACAGGGGGCTTGGACACCATATATTTT. This translates into CASSHSQTGGLDTIYF. The V gene is TRBV4-2, the J gene TRBJ1-3; 10 nucleotides align to TRBD1. Looked up from germline, CDR1 is LGHNA and CDR2 is YNFKEQ. The CDR3 is 16 amino acids. Trimming at V came to 3 bases and at J to 8 bases, leaving 10 bases not matched to a gene.

V usage is TRBV7-2 and J usage is TRBJ2-1; 9 nucleotides match TRBD2. This CDR3 has 16 amino acids. From germline, CDR1 is SGHTA and CDR2 FQGNSA. The V segment lost 5 bases and the J segment 4 bases; nucleotides outside the gene matches: 9. The CDR3 DNA is TGTGCCAGCAGCCCGTATCCGGGACTAGCTTACAATGAGCAGTTCTTC. This encodes CASSPYPGLAYNEQFF.

This rearrangement joins TRBV29-1 to TRBJ2-5; tentatively, D is TRBD2 (6 bases). This CDR3 comprises 14 residues. V lost 1 base, J lost 2 bases, and 11 bases lay in between. Germline lookup yields CDR1 SQVTM and CDR2 ANQGSEA. The CDR3 DNA reads as TGCAGCGTTGAAGTGACGGGACTGCAAGAGACCCAGTACTTC. This gives the protein CSVEVTGLQETQYF.

Turning to this clone: The same CDR3 can be traced to other DNA sequences in this sample. V and J are TRBV6-6 and TRBJ1-1, with D possibly being TRBD1 (5 bases). Germline V gene lookup returns CDR1 MNHNY and CDR2 SVGAGI (reference sequence). This CDR3 comprises 12 residues. The V gene lost 6 bases and the J gene lost 3 bases, with 8 bases spanning the gap. The DNA of the CDR3 is TGTGCCAGCAGCCGGGGGTACACTGAAGCTTTCTTT. Translation: CASSRGYTEAFF.

The CDR3 loop reads CASSLDFGGEVLIYEQYF. The CDR3 nucleotides read TGTGCCAGCAGCTTAGATTTTGGGGGGGAGGTCTTAATCTACGAGCAGTACTTC. The chain carries TRBV11-2 and TRBJ2-7; 7 bases agree with TRBD2. V dropped 0 bases and J dropped 3; count of bases not matched to a gene: 14. The V gene's germline CDR1 is SGHAT and CDR2 FQNNGV. CDR3 length: 18 residues.

For this clone: Because it lacks the conserved phenylalanine or tryptophan at the end, this CDR3 is likely a read error. The DNA is omitted, as the CDR3 cannot be located on it reliably, and the CDR3 follows TCRdb's listing. The CDR3 region is CAWSVRRGG. The V and J genes are TRBV30 and TRBJ1-1. The germline gives CDR1 GTSNPN, CDR2 SVGIG (reference sequence). Inclusive of both ends, the CDR3 amounts to 9 amino acids.

The rearrangement uses TRBV27 and TRBJ2-5; D gene uncertain. V was pared by 3 bases and J by 5 bases, with 16 bases between. The germline V gene encodes CDR1 MNHEY and CDR2 SMNVEV (reference sequence). The CDR3 is 15 residues long. In DNA, the CDR3 is TGTGCCAGCAGTTTTTGTAGGGTTTTGTCGGAGACCCAGTACTTC. It translates to CASSFCRVLSETQYF.

V usage is TRBV4-1 and J usage is TRBJ1-1; D gene ambiguous. The germline V and J ends were trimmed by 0 bases and 8 bases, with 10 bases remaining between them. The CDR3 runs to 13 residues. From germline, CDR1 is MGHRA and CDR2 YSYEKL. CDR3 sequence reads: CASSQDLYGEAFF. CDR3 nucleotides: TGCGCCAGCAGCCAAGATCTTTACGGGGAAGCTTTCTTT.

This clone was found a few times. This rearrangement joins TRBV5-1 to TRBJ1-1, with unresolved D. This CDR3 has 13 amino acids. The V gene's germline CDR1 is SGHRS and CDR2 YFSETQ. Trimming took 5 bases from V and 0 from J, leaving 8 bases between them. The CDR3 sequence is CASRLAMNTEAFF. The CDR3 DNA is TGCGCCAGCAGGTTAGCCATGAACACTGAAGCTTTCTTT.

The chain links TRBV6-5 to TRBJ1-2, with 8 bases fitting TRBD1. This CDR3 is 15 amino acids long. Per the germline V gene, CDR1 is MNHEY and CDR2 is SVGAGI. V dropped 2 bases and J dropped 8; count of bases not matched to a gene: 10. The CDR3 nucleotides read TGTGCCAGCAGTTACGCCGGACAGGGAATGGGCGGCTACACCTTC. It specifies CASSYAGQGMGGYTF.

The genes are TRBV19 and TRBJ1-5, with D unresolved. This CDR3 contains 15 residues. The V end lost 6 bases, the J end lost 0 bases, and 12 bases lay between the germline ends. Germline V gene sequence: CDR1 LNHDA, CDR2 SQIVND (reference sequence). CDR3 DNA sequence: TGTGCCAGTAGCGATTTATCTTATAGCAATCAGCCCCAGCATTTT. Its protein is CASSDLSYSNQPQHF.